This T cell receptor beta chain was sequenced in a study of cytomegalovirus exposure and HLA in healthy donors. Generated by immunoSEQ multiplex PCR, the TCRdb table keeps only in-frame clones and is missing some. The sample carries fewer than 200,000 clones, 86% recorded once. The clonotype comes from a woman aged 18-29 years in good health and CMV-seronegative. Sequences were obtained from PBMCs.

CDR3 nucleotides: TGTGCCAGTAGTATGTCCGCCAGGGGCACTGAAGCTTTCTTT. This translates into CASSMSARGTEAFF. J is TRBJ1-1 and V is TRBV19, with TRBD1 as a possible D gene (6 bases). V gave up 3 bases and J gave up 4 bases, with 12 bases separating them. The CDR3 sequence is 14 residues long. Germline CDR1 LNHDA, CDR2 SQIVND (reference sequence).